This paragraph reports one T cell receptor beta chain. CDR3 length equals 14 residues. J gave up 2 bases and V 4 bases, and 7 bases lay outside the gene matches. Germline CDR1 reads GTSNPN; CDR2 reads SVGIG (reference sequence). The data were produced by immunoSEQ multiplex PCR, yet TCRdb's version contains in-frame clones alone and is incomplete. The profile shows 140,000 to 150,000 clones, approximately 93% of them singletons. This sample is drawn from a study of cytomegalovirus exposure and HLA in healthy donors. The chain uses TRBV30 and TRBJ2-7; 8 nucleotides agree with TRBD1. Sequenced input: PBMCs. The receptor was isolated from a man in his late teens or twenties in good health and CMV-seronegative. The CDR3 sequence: CAWTPGQGPYEQYF. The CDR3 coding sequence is TGTGCCTGGACTCCCGGACAGGGTCCCTACGAGCAGTACTTC.